Below, 24 T cell receptor beta chains from the same sample are listed, as sequenced in a study of T cells after yellow fever vaccination. TCRdb re-called the 5' RACE reads with MiXCR, one entry per CDR3 protein. The sample comprises roughly 400,000 distinct CDR3 sequences, over 15% of which are singletons, and around 17% rests with the top ten. The source was PBMCs, collected before the yellow fever booster vaccination. The receptors here all came from a man aged 18 to 29 who received the YFV17D yellow fever vaccine.

This chain joins TRBV7-6 and TRBJ1-2; maybe TRBD1 (5 bases). The CDR3 is 13 amino acids. Trimming left V 1 base short and J 7 bases short, with 10 bases between. CDR1 is SGHVS and CDR2 is FNYEAQ in the germline V gene. The CDR3 coding sequence is TGTGCCAGCAGCTTAGGCAGGGTCGGTGGCTACACCTTC. Amino acid sequence: CASSLGRVGGYTF.

This clonotype came up a few times. The chain uses TRBV6-2 or TRBV6-3 and TRBJ2-3; TRBD2 matches 8 bases. Germline CDR1 MNHEY, CDR2 SVGEGT. The CDR3 sequence is 18 residues long. J was trimmed by 0 bases and V by 4 bases; bases with no gene match: 12. The CDR3 coding sequence is TGTGCCAGCAGTTTGAGTAGCGGGGTAGGAATCAGCACAGATACGCAGTATTTT. The encoded protein is CASSLSSGVGISTDTQYF.

This clonotype was counted ten times or more. The chain employs TRBV14 and TRBJ2-7; a possible D gene is TRBD2 (5 bases). V was shortened by 8 bases and J by 0 bases, with 8 bases between the two germline ends. The CDR3 loop spans 12 amino acids. The germline CDR1 and CDR2 sequences are SGHDN and FVKESK. For the CDR3, the DNA is TGTGCCAGCGGGGAGACCTCCTACGAGCAGTACTTC. This gives the protein CASGETSYEQYF.

The DNA for the CDR3 is TGTGCCAGCAGCTTAATAGCCGGGGTGAACACTGAAGCTTTCTTT. This gives the protein CASSLIAGVNTEAFF. The rearrangement uses TRBV7-3 and TRBJ1-1; D is unclear. CDR3 length: 15 amino acids. Per the germline V gene, CDR1 is SGHTA and CDR2 is FQGTGA. V lost 1 base and J 0 bases, leaving 9 bases between the germline ends.

The rearrangement links TRBV5-1 to TRBJ1-6; the match to TRBD1 covers 10 bases. The CDR3 consists of 18 residues. V lost 4 bases to trimming and J lost 7 bases; unmatched junction nucleotides: 14. The germline gives CDR1 SGHRS, CDR2 YFSETQ. The CDR3: CASSLTHSGTGVNSPLHF. CDR3 nucleotides: TGCGCCAGCAGCCTCACTCATTCCGGGACAGGGGTAAATTCACCCCTCCACTTT.

The chain combines TRBV24-1 with TRBJ2-7; 9 nucleotides align to TRBD1. The CDR3 is 17 residues long. V gave up 9 bases and J gave up 6 bases; unmatched junction bases: 20. Germline values: CDR1 KGHDR, CDR2 SFDVKD. The CDR3 spells CATYPPVNRGHQGEQYV. The CDR3, as DNA: TGTGCCACCTACCCCCCCGTAAACAGGGGGCACCAGGGCGAGCAGTACGTC.

The J gene is TRBJ1-3, the V gene TRBV4-3; no reliable D call. V shed 1 base and J shed 1 base, with 5 bases lying between them. Germline CDR1 is LGHNA and CDR2 is YSLEER. The CDR3 runs 14 residues. The CDR3 region has the DNA TGCGCCAGCAGCCAAGTTGGTTCTGGAAACACCATATATTTT. This encodes CASSQVGSGNTIYF.

The V call is TRBV4-1, the J call TRBJ1-2, with TRBD1 matching 8 bases. With V trimmed by 0 bases and J by 0 bases, 6 bases remained unmatched. The CDR3 has 17 amino acids. Germline V gives CDR1 MGHRA, CDR2 YSYEKL. The chain's CDR3 is CASSQELQGETNYGYTF. The CDR3 coding sequence is TGCGCCAGCAGCCAAGAATTACAGGGGGAGACTAACTATGGCTACACCTTC.

The rearrangement links TRBV3-1 to TRBJ2-3; D is ambiguous. Germline V gene sequence: CDR1 LGHDT, CDR2 YNNKEL (reference sequence). The V gene lost 0 bases and the J gene lost 0 bases, with 10 bases spanning the gap. The CDR3 has 16 amino acids. The CDR3 protein is CASSQEAYLSTDTQYF. The DNA of the CDR3 is TGTGCCAGCAGCCAAGAAGCCTATCTTAGCACAGATACGCAGTATTTT.

This clonotype was seen more than once but under ten times. J is TRBJ2-4 and V is TRBV7-8; 10 positions agree with TRBD1. Germline V lookup: CDR1 SGHVS, CDR2 FQNEAQ. The J segment lost 9 bases and the V segment lost 5 bases, leaving 7 bases of the junction unmatched. This CDR3 spans 14 amino acids. Here the CDR3 reads CASSADRGLVIQYF. The CDR3 bases are TGTGCCAGCAGCGCCGACAGGGGGCTCGTCATTCAGTACTTC.

V usage is TRBV5-1 and J usage is TRBJ2-2, with a weak D call TRBD2 (6 bases). Germline values: CDR1 SGHRS, CDR2 YFSETQ. Deletions cut 0 bases from V and 7 bases from J, with 10 bases between. The CDR3 is made up of 14 amino acids. CDR3 protein: CASSLDGGGGELFF. The CDR3 DNA reads as TGCGCCAGCAGCTTGGACGGGGGAGGCGGGGAGCTGTTTTTT.

The chain uses TRBV5-1 and TRBJ2-1; 10 nucleotides align to TRBD2. The trim removed 3 bases at V and 8 bases at J, leaving 11 bases unmatched. CDR1 and CDR2 from the germline V gene are SGHRS and YFSETQ. The CDR3 spans 16 residues. The CDR3 here is CASSWLASGGVDEQFF. The DNA for the CDR3 is TGCGCCAGCAGCTGGCTCGCTAGCGGGGGTGTGGATGAGCAGTTCTTC.

This clonotype was counted only a few times. The chain uses TRBV6-2 or TRBV6-3 and TRBJ2-3, with TRBD2 matching 9 bases. The CDR3 loop spans 15 amino acids. Germline V gene lookup returns CDR1 MNHEY and CDR2 SVGEGT. J gave up 4 bases and V 4 bases, and 6 bases lay outside the gene matches. CDR3 DNA sequence: TGTGCCAGCAGTTCACAGCGGGGGGCCCCAGATACGCAGTATTTT. It codes for CASSSQRGAPDTQYF.

The gene calls are TRBV12-3 or TRBV12-4 and TRBJ1-2; TRBD1 aligns across 7 bases. The CDR3 spans 13 residues. V shed 5 bases and J 7 bases; nucleotides not matched to a gene: 7. The CDR3: CASSPSGGSGYTF. CDR3 coding DNA: TGTGCCAGCAGTCCCTCAGGGGGAAGTGGCTACACCTTC.

There are a few counts of this clonotype. J is TRBJ2-5 and V is TRBV21-1; the table's D call of TRBD1 was not tested on the DNA. TRBV21-1 is described as a pseudogene. This CDR3 spans 18 amino acids. The CDR3 sequence: CASSKSAGTGRCQETQYF. The CDR3 DNA follows: TGTGCCAGCAGCAAATCCGCGGGGACAGGAAGATGCCAAGAGACCCAGTACTTC.

The rearrangement joins TRBV27 to TRBJ1-2; 9 bases line up with TRBD1. Trimming removed 8 bases from V and 6 bases from J; junction bases left unmatched: 7. Germline V gives CDR1 MNHEY, CDR2 SMNVEV (reference sequence). This CDR3 comprises 13 residues. CDR3 in DNA: TGTGCCAGCGGCGGGACAGGGAACGATGGCTACACCTTC. It specifies CASGGTGNDGYTF.

This chain joins TRBV10-3 and TRBJ1-2; D not certain. The ends were cut back, 3 bases at V and 8 bases at J, with 16 bases in the middle. Germline CDR1 and CDR2: ENHRY and SYGVKD. The length of the CDR3 is 14 residues. The CDR3 coding sequence is TGTGCCATCAGTGATTTTAACCCCGATGTAGGCTACACCTTC. Its protein is CAISDFNPDVGYTF.

This CDR3 reads CASSQNANTQYF. CDR3 sequence (DNA): TGTGCCAGCAGCCAAAACGCTAATACGCAGTATTTT. The chain carries TRBV7-3 and TRBJ2-3; D unclear. Trimming removed 5 bases from V and 7 bases from J, with 10 bases in between. Germline CDR1 SGHTA, CDR2 FQGTGA. This CDR3 has 12 amino acids.

This clonotype was counted a few times. The rearrangement links TRBV5-4 to TRBJ2-5, with 7 nucleotides matching TRBD1. CDR3 length: 14 residues. Germline V CDR1 and CDR2: SGHNT, YYREEE (reference sequence). V shed 2 bases and J 5 bases; nucleotides not matched to a gene: 6. The CDR3 loop reads CASSFEGAGETQYF. The DNA of the CDR3 is TGTGCCAGCAGCTTCGAGGGGGCAGGGGAGACCCAGTACTTC.

The chain employs TRBV20-1 and TRBJ2-7; the D is unclear. The germline V gene encodes CDR1 DFQATT and CDR2 SNEGSKA (reference sequence). Trimming left V 1 base short and J 3 bases short, with 10 bases between. This CDR3 is 13 amino acids long. The CDR3: CSARGLRLYEQYV. The CDR3 DNA is TGCAGTGCTAGAGGGCTACGCCTCTACGAGCAGTACGTC.

This clonotype was picked up a small number of times. The V gene is TRBV19, the J gene TRBJ1-1; TRBD1 agrees at 10 bases. V was pared by 5 bases and J by 2 bases, with 8 bases of the junction left unmatched. This CDR3 spans 16 amino acids. Germline loops: CDR1 LNHDA, CDR2 SQIVND (reference sequence). The CDR3 sequence is CASSFRVTGGNTEAFF. CDR3 DNA sequence: TGTGCCAGTAGTTTTAGGGTGACAGGGGGCAACACTGAAGCTTTCTTT.

This chain connects TRBV10-3 to TRBJ2-3, with TRBD2 as a possible D gene (5 bases). The CDR3 loop spans 15 amino acids. Germline assignment: CDR1 ENHRY and CDR2 SYGVKD. The V and J ends lost 0 bases and 2 bases respectively, with 9 bases between them. The CDR3, as DNA: TGTGCCATCAGTGAGTCATCGGGGATCACAGATACGCAGTATTTT. Translated, it gives CAISESSGITDTQYF.

In its sample, this clonotype was seen a few times. The genes are TRBV7-8 and TRBJ1-1; D gene ambiguous. This CDR3 contains 15 residues. CDR1 is SGHVS, CDR2 FQNEAQ, per germline. Trimming stripped 6 bases from V and 0 bases from J, with 14 bases between. CDR3 region: CASRPMTSMNTEAFF. In DNA, the CDR3 is TGTGCCAGCAGGCCCATGACGTCTATGAACACTGAAGCTTTCTTT. The full variable domain, in which reference TRBV7-8 and TRBJ1-1 provide the parts outside the CDR3, is GAGVSQSPRYKVAKRGQDVALRCDPISGHVSLFWYQQALGQGPEFLTYFQNEAQLDKSGLPSDRFFAERPEGSVSTLKIQRTQQEDSAVYLCASRPMTSMNTEAFFGQGTRLTVV.

This clonotype was counted only a few times. The V and J genes are TRBV29-1 and TRBJ2-5, with D tentatively TRBD2 (7 bases). The germline V and J ends were trimmed by 3 bases and 5 bases, with 13 bases remaining between them. Per the germline V gene, CDR1 is SQVTM and CDR2 is ANQGSEA. This CDR3 spans 13 amino acids. The CDR3 bases are TGCAGCGTTGATCGCGGGGGCGGGGAGACCCAGTACTTC. It yields the protein CSVDRGGGETQYF.